A selection of T cell receptor beta chains follows, all from one sample in a study of regulatory T cells in long-lasting Graves disease. TCRdb re-called the multiplex PCR reads with MiXCR, one entry per CDR3 protein. Among a few hundred thousand distinct CDR3 sequences, 20% to 25% were seen once, and the ten largest hold roughly 7.7%. Sequences were derived from peripheral blood mononuclear cells (PBMCs), sampled when the disease was refractory, from a patient treated with antithyroid drugs. The source is a female donor with Graves disease. The CDR3 runs from the conserved cysteine through the conserved F or W.

TRBV20-1 | 13 | CSASRSGDQPQHF
TRBV7-8 | 16 | CASSLGGDRGPGGYTF
TRBV5-1 | 14 | CASSWTDAQETQYF
TRBV19 | 15 | CASSIGQGVVYGYTF
TRBV5-5 | 16 | CASSLVGTRANYGYTF
TRBV28 | 14 | CASSFPDMKNIQYF
TRBV19 | 17 | CASSMGVSGTNTGELFF
TRBV28 | 17 | CASSLGHGRFVYSPLHF
TRBV11-2 | 15 | CASSSEGGFTDTQYF
TRBV20-1 | 13 | CSAIGGGTETQYF
TRBV30 | 12 | CAWSVGSDEQYF